These T cell receptor beta chains were read from a single sample in a study of blood T cell repertoires in COVID-19. Only in-frame clones appear in the TCRdb table, and some are missing; sequencing was by immunoSEQ multiplex PCR. The sample gives some 250,000 clones, roughly 86% of which show up once; around 3.3% is in the top ten. Specimen: PBMCs or T cells enriched from blood (not recorded which). The receptors come from a middle-aged woman with acute COVID-19. The CDR3 runs from the conserved cysteine through the conserved F or W. Fields, in order: J gene, V gene, clone size, D gene, CDR3 protein, CDR3 DNA. D genes are given only for firm matches. Rows give clone size only sometimes, using once, few, many, or a class for an expanded clone.

J gene: TRBJ2-7; V gene: TRBV5-6; clone size: NA; D gene: NA; CDR3 protein: CASSLDYPHEQYF; CDR3 DNA: TGTGCCAGCAGCTTGGACTACCCACACGAGCAGTACTTC
J gene: TRBJ1-1; V gene: TRBV7-9; clone size: NA; D gene: NA; CDR3 protein: CASSLGGKYGTEAFF; CDR3 DNA: TGTGCCAGCAGCTTAGGGGGCAAGTATGGCACTGAAGCTTTCTTT
J gene: TRBJ2-1; V gene: TRBV20-1; clone size: NA; D gene: NA; CDR3 protein: CSASSGGPNNEQFF; CDR3 DNA: TGCAGTGCTAGTTCTGGGGGCCCAAACAATGAGCAGTTCTTC
J gene: TRBJ1-6; V gene: TRBV9; clone size: NA; D gene: NA; CDR3 protein: CASSVDPGSSSPLHF; CDR3 DNA: TGTGCCAGCAGCGTAGATCCAGGGTCAAGTTCACCCCTCCACTTT
J gene: TRBJ1-1; V gene: TRBV2; clone size: NA; D gene: TRBD1; CDR3 protein: CASEGQLPAAFF; CDR3 DNA: TGTGCCAGCGAGGGACAGCTCCCGGCAGCTTTCTTT
J gene: TRBJ2-2; V gene: TRBV9; clone size: NA; D gene: TRBD2; CDR3 protein: CASSGGLAVGTGELFF; CDR3 DNA: TGTGCCAGCAGCGGTGGACTAGCGGTGGGCACCGGGGAGCTGTTTTTT
J gene: TRBJ1-3; V gene: TRBV19; clone size: few; D gene: NA; CDR3 protein: CASSNGQTSGNTIYF; CDR3 DNA: TGTGCCAGTAGTAACGGACAGACCTCTGGAAACACCATATATTTT
J gene: TRBJ2-7; V gene: TRBV18; clone size: NA; D gene: TRBD2; CDR3 protein: CASSPPGLAGIYEQYF; CDR3 DNA: TGTGCCAGCTCACCACCGGGCCTAGCGGGGATCTACGAGCAGTACTTC
J gene: TRBJ1-1; V gene: TRBV18; clone size: once; D gene: NA; CDR3 protein: CASSQLRQGGAATEAFF; CDR3 DNA: TGTGCCAGCTCACAACTGCGCCAGGGAGGGGCCGCCACTGAAGCTTTCTTT
J gene: TRBJ2-3; V gene: TRBV6-5; clone size: NA; D gene: TRBD1; CDR3 protein: CASNTGTGGSDTQYF; CDR3 DNA: TGTGCCAGCAACACCGGGACAGGGGGGTCAGATACGCAGTATTTT
J gene: TRBJ1-5; V gene: TRBV11-2; clone size: NA; D gene: NA; CDR3 protein: CASSLDRGGQPQHF; CDR3 DNA: TGTGCCAGCAGCTTAGATCGGGGGGGGCAGCCCCAGCATTTT
J gene: TRBJ2-4; V gene: TRBV5-6; clone size: NA; D gene: TRBD1; CDR3 protein: CASSYGQGVAKNIQYF; CDR3 DNA: TGTGCCAGCAGCTACGGACAGGGTGTAGCCAAAAACATTCAGTACTTC
J gene: TRBJ1-3; V gene: TRBV5-1; clone size: NA; D gene: TRBD1; CDR3 protein: CASSYAAGGGGNTIYF; CDR3 DNA: TGCGCCAGCAGCTACGCGGCAGGGGGAGGTGGAAACACCATATATTTT
J gene: TRBJ1-2; V gene: TRBV7-9; clone size: NA; D gene: TRBD1; CDR3 protein: CASSSTGLNYGYTF; CDR3 DNA: TGTGCCAGCAGCTCGACAGGGCTTAACTATGGCTACACCTTC
J gene: TRBJ2-2; V gene: TRBV11-3; clone size: NA; D gene: NA; CDR3 protein: CASSSRGGFAGELFF; CDR3 DNA: TGTGCCAGCAGCTCCAGGGGAGGGTTCGCCGGGGAGCTGTTTTTT
J gene: TRBJ2-1; V gene: TRBV18; clone size: NA; D gene: TRBD2; CDR3 protein: CASSPQVAGVGFNEQFF; CDR3 DNA: TGTGCCAGCTCACCACAGGTTGCGGGAGTAGGGTTTAATGAGCAGTTCTTC
J gene: TRBJ2-5; V gene: TRBV7-9; clone size: NA; D gene: TRBD2; CDR3 protein: CASSWGGLAVYQETQYF; CDR3 DNA: TGTGCCAGCAGCTGGGGAGGACTAGCGGTGTACCAAGAGACCCAGTACTTC
J gene: TRBJ1-5; V gene: TRBV6-1; clone size: NA; D gene: NA; CDR3 protein: CASSEKTDSNQPQHF; CDR3 DNA: TGTGCCAGCAGTGAAAAGACAGATAGCAATCAGCCCCAGCATTTT
J gene: TRBJ2-1; V gene: TRBV11-2; clone size: NA; D gene: TRBD2; CDR3 protein: CASSPGTSGEGVGEQFF; CDR3 DNA: TGTGCCAGCAGCCCAGGGACTAGCGGGGAAGGCGTCGGAGAGCAGTTCTTC
J gene: TRBJ1-1; V gene: TRBV4-2; clone size: NA; D gene: TRBD1; CDR3 protein: CASSPDRADTEAFF; CDR3 DNA: TGTGCCAGCAGCCCGGACAGGGCGGACACTGAAGCTTTCTTT
J gene: TRBJ1-2; V gene: TRBV7-8; clone size: NA; D gene: TRBD1; CDR3 protein: CASSETGTANYGYTF; CDR3 DNA: TGTGCCAGCAGTGAAACCGGGACAGCCAACTATGGCTACACCTTC
J gene: TRBJ2-3; V gene: TRBV6-5; clone size: NA; D gene: TRBD2; CDR3 protein: CASKLAGSGTDTQYF; CDR3 DNA: TGTGCCAGCAAACTAGCGGGAAGCGGCACAGATACGCAGTATTTT
J gene: TRBJ2-1; V gene: TRBV10-3; clone size: NA; D gene: NA; CDR3 protein: CAISESIAALTNEQFF; CDR3 DNA: TGTGCCATCAGTGAGTCGATCGCGGCTCTTACCAATGAGCAGTTCTTC
J gene: TRBJ2-7; V gene: TRBV6-2/TRBV6-3; clone size: once; D gene: NA; CDR3 protein: CASSLFSSSRQPEQYF; CDR3 DNA: TGTGCCAGCAGCCTTTTCTCTAGTAGTCGCCAACCGGAGCAGTACTTC
J gene: TRBJ1-2; V gene: TRBV10-2; clone size: NA; D gene: TRBD1; CDR3 protein: CASTRTGGAANYGYTF; CDR3 DNA: TGCGCCAGCACGAGGACAGGGGGCGCGGCGAACTATGGCTACACCTTC
J gene: TRBJ2-1; V gene: TRBV11-3; clone size: NA; D gene: NA; CDR3 protein: CASSLVLSSNEQFF; CDR3 DNA: TGTGCCAGCAGCTTAGTCTTGAGTTCCAATGAGCAGTTCTTC
J gene: TRBJ1-2; V gene: TRBV19; clone size: NA; D gene: TRBD1; CDR3 protein: CASSPIDRGPGNYGYTF; CDR3 DNA: TGTGCCAGTAGCCCTATAGACAGGGGGCCAGGGAACTATGGCTACACCTTC
J gene: TRBJ1-1; V gene: TRBV19; clone size: NA; D gene: TRBD1; CDR3 protein: CASSLQGGTEAFF; CDR3 DNA: TGTGCCAGTAGTCTTCAGGGGGGCACTGAAGCTTTCTTT
J gene: TRBJ2-7; V gene: TRBV4-1; clone size: NA; D gene: TRBD1; CDR3 protein: CASSQVARTGGREQYF; CDR3 DNA: TGCGCCAGCAGCCAAGTTGCCCGGACAGGGGGACGAGAGCAGTACTTC
J gene: TRBJ1-1; V gene: TRBV6-5; clone size: NA; D gene: TRBD1; CDR3 protein: CASSYSTGGTEAFF; CDR3 DNA: TGTGCCAGCAGTTACTCGACAGGGGGTACTGAAGCTTTCTTT
J gene: TRBJ1-2; V gene: TRBV9; clone size: NA; D gene: NA; CDR3 protein: CASSPSLALGYGYTF; CDR3 DNA: TGTGCCAGCAGCCCGTCGTTGGCCCTAGGTTATGGCTACACCTTC
J gene: TRBJ1-1; V gene: TRBV9; clone size: NA; D gene: TRBD1; CDR3 protein: CASSGHRGRTEAFF; CDR3 DNA: TGTGCCAGCAGCGGACACAGGGGACGTACTGAAGCTTTCTTT
J gene: TRBJ1-1; V gene: TRBV6-5; clone size: NA; D gene: TRBD1; CDR3 protein: CASSKTGNPEAFF; CDR3 DNA: TGTGCCAGCAGTAAGACAGGGAACCCTGAAGCTTTCTTT
J gene: TRBJ2-7; V gene: TRBV4-2; clone size: NA; D gene: TRBD1; CDR3 protein: CASSPIDRGPPYEQYF; CDR3 DNA: TGTGCCAGCAGCCCCATAGACAGGGGGCCTCCCTACGAGCAGTACTTC
J gene: TRBJ1-4; V gene: TRBV4-1; clone size: NA; D gene: NA; CDR3 protein: CASSHETADSEKLFF; CDR3 DNA: TGCGCCAGCAGCCACGAAACTGCGGACTCGGAAAAACTGTTTTTT
J gene: TRBJ2-3; V gene: TRBV7-6; clone size: NA; D gene: NA; CDR3 protein: CASSLAGADTQYF; CDR3 DNA: TGTGCCAGCAGCCTAGCCGGAGCAGATACGCAGTATTTT
J gene: TRBJ2-3; V gene: TRBV14; clone size: NA; D gene: NA; CDR3 protein: CATQGTFGAGVQYF; CDR3 DNA: TGTGCCACCCAGGGGACGTTCGGGGCAGGGGTGCAGTATTTT
J gene: TRBJ2-2; V gene: TRBV19; clone size: NA; D gene: TRBD1; CDR3 protein: CASSRESSGTGNTGELFF; CDR3 DNA: TGTGCCAGTAGTAGAGAGAGTTCCGGGACAGGGAACACCGGGGAGCTGTTTTTT
J gene: TRBJ2-7; V gene: TRBV5-1; clone size: NA; D gene: TRBD2; CDR3 protein: CASSYRLAGDDEQYF; CDR3 DNA: TGCGCCAGCAGCTATAGACTAGCGGGAGATGACGAGCAGTACTTC
J gene: TRBJ2-1; V gene: TRBV19; clone size: NA; D gene: NA; CDR3 protein: CASSISSSLEQFF; CDR3 DNA: TGTGCCAGTAGTATCTCCTCGTCACTTGAGCAGTTCTTC
J gene: TRBJ2-1; V gene: TRBV11-3; clone size: NA; D gene: TRBD2; CDR3 protein: CASSLVAGVGEQFF; CDR3 DNA: TGTGCCAGCAGCTTAGTAGCGGGAGTAGGTGAGCAGTTCTTC
J gene: TRBJ2-5; V gene: TRBV7-9; clone size: NA; D gene: NA; CDR3 protein: CASSLGQAGTQYF; CDR3 DNA: TGTGCCAGCAGCTTAGGCCAGGCCGGTACCCAGTACTTC
J gene: TRBJ2-7; V gene: TRBV19; clone size: NA; D gene: NA; CDR3 protein: CASSIGGSPYEQYF; CDR3 DNA: TGTGCCAGTAGTATCGGAGGAAGTCCCTACGAGCAGTACTTC
J gene: TRBJ2-1; V gene: TRBV19; clone size: NA; D gene: NA; CDR3 protein: CASLNTNNEQFF; CDR3 DNA: TGTGCCAGTTTGAACACTAACAATGAGCAGTTCTTC
J gene: TRBJ2-3; V gene: TRBV6-5; clone size: NA; D gene: NA; CDR3 protein: CASSYSNAGSWDTQYF; CDR3 DNA: TGTGCCAGCAGTTACTCTAATGCGGGAAGTTGGGATACGCAGTATTTT
J gene: TRBJ2-5; V gene: TRBV19; clone size: NA; D gene: TRBD2; CDR3 protein: CASSIFGGGTKETQYF; CDR3 DNA: TGTGCCAGTAGTATATTTGGCGGGGGTACAAAAGAGACCCAGTACTTC
J gene: TRBJ1-2; V gene: TRBV10-1; clone size: NA; D gene: TRBD1; CDR3 protein: CASSESPDREKDGYTF; CDR3 DNA: TGCGCCAGCAGTGAGTCTCCGGACAGGGAGAAGGATGGCTACACCTTC
J gene: TRBJ1-1; V gene: TRBV7-9; clone size: NA; D gene: NA; CDR3 protein: CASSFSSEAFF; CDR3 DNA: TGTGCCAGCAGCTTTAGCAGTGAAGCTTTCTTT
J gene: TRBJ2-7; V gene: TRBV6-4; clone size: NA; D gene: NA; CDR3 protein: CASSYAAGLVYEQYF; CDR3 DNA: TGTGCCAGCAGTTATGCGGCAGGGTTGGTCTACGAGCAGTACTTC
J gene: TRBJ1-5; V gene: TRBV5-8; clone size: NA; D gene: NA; CDR3 protein: CASSLGHFNQPQHF; CDR3 DNA: TGTGCCAGCAGCTTGGGGCATTTCAATCAGCCCCAGCATTTT
J gene: TRBJ2-1; V gene: TRBV5-1; clone size: NA; D gene: NA; CDR3 protein: CASSPHGAGRSYNEQFF; CDR3 DNA: TGCGCCAGCAGCCCGCATGGGGCCGGACGCTCCTACAATGAGCAGTTCTTC
J gene: TRBJ2-1; V gene: TRBV9; clone size: NA; D gene: NA; CDR3 protein: CASSVGLNNEQFF; CDR3 DNA: TGTGCCAGCAGCGTAGGACTGAACAATGAGCAGTTCTTC
J gene: TRBJ2-7; V gene: TRBV7-9; clone size: NA; D gene: NA; CDR3 protein: CASSSISEQYF; CDR3 DNA: TGTGCCAGCAGCAGCATTAGCGAGCAGTACTTC
J gene: TRBJ1-3; V gene: TRBV24-1; clone size: NA; D gene: TRBD1; CDR3 protein: CATSEGTAGNTIYF; CDR3 DNA: TGTGCCACCAGTGAAGGGACAGCCGGAAACACCATATATTTT
J gene: TRBJ2-7; V gene: TRBV19; clone size: NA; D gene: TRBD2; CDR3 protein: CASSILPSSGSTYEQYF; CDR3 DNA: TGTGCCAGTAGTATTCTCCCATCTAGCGGGAGCACCTACGAGCAGTACTTC